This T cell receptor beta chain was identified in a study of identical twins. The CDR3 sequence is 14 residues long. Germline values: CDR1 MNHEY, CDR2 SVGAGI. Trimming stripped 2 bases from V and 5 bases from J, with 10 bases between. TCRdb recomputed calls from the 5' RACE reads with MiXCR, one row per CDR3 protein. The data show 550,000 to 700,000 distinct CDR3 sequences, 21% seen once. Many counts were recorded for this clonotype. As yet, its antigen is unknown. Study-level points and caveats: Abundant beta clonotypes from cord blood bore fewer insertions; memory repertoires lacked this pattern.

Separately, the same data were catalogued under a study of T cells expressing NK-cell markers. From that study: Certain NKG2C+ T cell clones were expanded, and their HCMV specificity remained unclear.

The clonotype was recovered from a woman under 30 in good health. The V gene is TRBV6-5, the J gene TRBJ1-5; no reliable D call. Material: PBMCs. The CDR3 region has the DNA TGTGCCAGCAGTTACCCAGGTTTACATCAGCCCCAGCATTTT. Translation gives CASSYPGLHQPQHF.